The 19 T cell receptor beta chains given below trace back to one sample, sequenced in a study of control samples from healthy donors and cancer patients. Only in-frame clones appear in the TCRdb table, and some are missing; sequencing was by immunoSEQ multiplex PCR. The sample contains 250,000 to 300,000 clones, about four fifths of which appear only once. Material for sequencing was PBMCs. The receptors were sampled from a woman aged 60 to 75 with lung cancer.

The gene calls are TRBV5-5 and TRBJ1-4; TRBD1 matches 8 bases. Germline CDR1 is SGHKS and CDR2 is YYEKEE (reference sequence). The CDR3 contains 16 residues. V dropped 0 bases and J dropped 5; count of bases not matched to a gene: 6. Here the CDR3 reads CASSLANRQGNEKLFF. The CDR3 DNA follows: TGTGCCAGCAGCTTGGCCAACCGACAGGGGAATGAAAAACTGTTTTTT.

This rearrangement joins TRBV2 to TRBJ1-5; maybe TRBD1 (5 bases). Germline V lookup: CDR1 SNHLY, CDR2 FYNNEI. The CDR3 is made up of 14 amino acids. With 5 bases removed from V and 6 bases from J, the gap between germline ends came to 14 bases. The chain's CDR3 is CASSRDGSGQPQHF. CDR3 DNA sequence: TGTGCCAGCAGTCGGGACGGGTCAGGTCAGCCCCAGCATTTT.

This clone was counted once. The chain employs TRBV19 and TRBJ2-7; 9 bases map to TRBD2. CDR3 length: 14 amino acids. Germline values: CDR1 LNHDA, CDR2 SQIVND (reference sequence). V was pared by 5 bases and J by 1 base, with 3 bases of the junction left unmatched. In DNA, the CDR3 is TGTGCCAGTAGTCAGGGACTAGCATCCTACGAGCAGTACTTC. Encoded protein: CASSQGLASYEQYF. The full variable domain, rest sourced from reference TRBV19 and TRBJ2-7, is DGGITQSPKYLFRKEGQNVTLSCEQNLNHDAMYWYRQDPGQGLRLIYYSQIVNDFQKGDIAEGYSVSREKKESFPLTVTSAQKNPTAFYLCASSQGLASYEQYFGPGTRLTVT.

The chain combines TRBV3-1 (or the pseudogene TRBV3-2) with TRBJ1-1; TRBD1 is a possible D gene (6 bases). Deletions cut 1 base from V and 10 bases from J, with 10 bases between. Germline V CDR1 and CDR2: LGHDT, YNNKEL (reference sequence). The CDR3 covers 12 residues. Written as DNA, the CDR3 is TGTGCCAGCAGCCAAGTACAGGGAGGAGCTTTCTTT. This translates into CASSQVQGGAFF.

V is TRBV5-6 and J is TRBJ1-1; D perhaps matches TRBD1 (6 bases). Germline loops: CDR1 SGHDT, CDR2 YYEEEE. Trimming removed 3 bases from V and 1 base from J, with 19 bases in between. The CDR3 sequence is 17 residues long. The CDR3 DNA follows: TGTGCCAGCAGCTCCTGGACTCATCTCAGGGGGAACACTGAAGCTTTCTTT. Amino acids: CASSSWTHLRGNTEAFF.

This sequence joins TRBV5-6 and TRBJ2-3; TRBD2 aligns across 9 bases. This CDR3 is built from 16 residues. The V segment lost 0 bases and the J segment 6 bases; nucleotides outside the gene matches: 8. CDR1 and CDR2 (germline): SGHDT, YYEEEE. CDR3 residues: CASSLVGLAGYDTQYF. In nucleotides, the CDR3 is TGTGCCAGCAGCTTGGTCGGGCTAGCGGGGTACGATACGCAGTATTTT. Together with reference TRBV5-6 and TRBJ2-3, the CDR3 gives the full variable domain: DAGVTQSPTHLIKTRGQQVTLRCSPKSGHDTVSWYQQALGQGPQFIFQYYEEEERQRGNFPDRFSGHQFPNYSSELNVNALLLGDSALYLCASSLVGLAGYDTQYFGPGTRLTVL.

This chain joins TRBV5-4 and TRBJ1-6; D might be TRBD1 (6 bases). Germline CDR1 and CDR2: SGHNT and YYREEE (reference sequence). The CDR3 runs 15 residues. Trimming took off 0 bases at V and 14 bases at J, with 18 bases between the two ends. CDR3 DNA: TGTGCCAGCAGCTTGGGAGGGGGGACGCCGGAGGCCCTCCACTTT. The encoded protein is CASSLGGGTPEALHF.

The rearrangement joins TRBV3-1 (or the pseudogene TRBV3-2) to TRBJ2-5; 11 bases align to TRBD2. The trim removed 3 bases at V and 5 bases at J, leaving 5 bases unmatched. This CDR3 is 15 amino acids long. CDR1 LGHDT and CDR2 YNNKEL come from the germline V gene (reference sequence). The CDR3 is CASSHSGGEWETQYF. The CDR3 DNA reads TGTGCCAGCAGCCATAGCGGGGGGGAATGGGAGACCCAGTACTTC.

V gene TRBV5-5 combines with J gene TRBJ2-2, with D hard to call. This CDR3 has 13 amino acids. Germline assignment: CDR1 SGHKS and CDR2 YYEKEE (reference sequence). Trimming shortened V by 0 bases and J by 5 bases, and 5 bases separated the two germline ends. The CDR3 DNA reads TGTGCCAGCAGCTTGGGGCTGACCGGGGAGCTGTTTTTT. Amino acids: CASSLGLTGELFF. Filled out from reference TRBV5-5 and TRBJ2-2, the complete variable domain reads DAGVTQSPTHLIKTRGQQVTLRCSPISGHKSVSWYQQVLGQGPQFIFQYYEKEERGRGNFPDRFSARQFPNYSSELNVNALLLGDSALYLCASSLGLTGELFFGEGSRLTVL.

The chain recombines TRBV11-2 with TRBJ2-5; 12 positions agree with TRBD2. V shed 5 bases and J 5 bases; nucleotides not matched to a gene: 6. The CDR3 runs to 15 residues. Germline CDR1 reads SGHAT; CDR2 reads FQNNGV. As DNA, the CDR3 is TGTGCCAGCAGCCCGAGGACTAGCGGGGTTGAGACCCAGTACTTC. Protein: CASSPRTSGVETQYF.

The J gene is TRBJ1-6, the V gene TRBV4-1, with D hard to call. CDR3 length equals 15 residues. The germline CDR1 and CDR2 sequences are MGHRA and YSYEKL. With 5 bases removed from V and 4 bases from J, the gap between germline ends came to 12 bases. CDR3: CASSDVPPYNSPLHF. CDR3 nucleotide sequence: TGCGCCAGCAGCGACGTGCCGCCTTATAATTCACCCCTCCACTTT.

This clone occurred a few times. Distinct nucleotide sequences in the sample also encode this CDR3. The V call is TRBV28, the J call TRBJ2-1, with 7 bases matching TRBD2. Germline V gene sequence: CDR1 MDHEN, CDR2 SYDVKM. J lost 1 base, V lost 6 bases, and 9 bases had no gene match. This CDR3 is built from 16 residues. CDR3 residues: CASSPGGAGSYNEQFF. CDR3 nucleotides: TGTGCCAGCAGCCCGGGGGGAGCGGGATCCTACAATGAGCAGTTCTTC.

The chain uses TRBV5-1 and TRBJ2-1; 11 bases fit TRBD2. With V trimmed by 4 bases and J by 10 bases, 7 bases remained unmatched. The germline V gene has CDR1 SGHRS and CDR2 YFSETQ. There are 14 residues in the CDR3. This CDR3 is CASSATSGSIEQFF. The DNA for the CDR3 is TGCGCCAGCAGCGCCACTAGCGGGAGTATCGAGCAGTTCTTC.

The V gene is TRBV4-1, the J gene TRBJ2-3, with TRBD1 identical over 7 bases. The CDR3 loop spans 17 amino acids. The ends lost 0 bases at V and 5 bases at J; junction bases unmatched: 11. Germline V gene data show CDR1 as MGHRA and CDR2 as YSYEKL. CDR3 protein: CASSQDPTGLKRDTQYF. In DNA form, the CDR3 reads TGCGCCAGCAGCCAAGATCCGACAGGGTTAAAAAGAGATACGCAGTATTTT.

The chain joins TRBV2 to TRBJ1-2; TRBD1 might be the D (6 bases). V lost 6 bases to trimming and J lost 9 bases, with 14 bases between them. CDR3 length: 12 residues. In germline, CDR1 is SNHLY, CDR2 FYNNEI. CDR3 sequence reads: CASSEGGRSYTF. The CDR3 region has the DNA TGTGCCAGCAGCGAGGGGGGCCGGAGCTACACCTTC. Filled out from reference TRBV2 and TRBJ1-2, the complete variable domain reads EPEVTQTPSHQVTQMGQEVILRCVPISNHLYFYWYRQILGQKVEFLVSFYNNEISEKSEIFDDQFSVERPDGSNFTLKIRSTKLEDSAMYFCASSEGGRSYTFGSGTRLTVV.

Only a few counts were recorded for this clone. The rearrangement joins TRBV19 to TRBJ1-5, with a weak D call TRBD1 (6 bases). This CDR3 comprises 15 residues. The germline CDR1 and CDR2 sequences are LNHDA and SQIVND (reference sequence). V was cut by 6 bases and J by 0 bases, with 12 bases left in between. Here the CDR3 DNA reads TGTGCCAGTAGACAGGGTACCGATAGCAATCAGCCCCAGCATTTT. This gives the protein CASRQGTDSNQPQHF.

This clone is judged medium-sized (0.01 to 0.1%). The CDR3 protein is CASSLGPNYEQYF. In DNA form, the CDR3 reads TGTGCCAGCAGCTTAGGCCCTAATTACGAGCAGTACTTC. This sequence joins TRBV7-6 and TRBJ2-7, with unresolved D. Deletions cut 1 base from V and 4 bases from J, with 8 bases between. CDR1 is SGHVS, CDR2 FNYEAQ, per germline. The CDR3 spans 13 residues. The complete variable domain, with remaining parts taken from reference TRBV7-6 and TRBJ2-7, reads GAGVSQSPRYKVTKRGQDVALRCDPISGHVSLYWYRQALGQGPEFLTYFNYEAQQDKSGLPNDRFSAERPEGSISTLTIQRTEQRDSAMYRCASSLGPNYEQYFGPGTRLTVT.

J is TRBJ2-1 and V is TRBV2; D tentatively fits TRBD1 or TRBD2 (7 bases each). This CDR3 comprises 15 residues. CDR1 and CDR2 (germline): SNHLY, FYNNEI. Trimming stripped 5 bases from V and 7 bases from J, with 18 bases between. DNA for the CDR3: TGTGCCAGCAGTTTACAGGGGTCCGGGGGGAATGAGCAGTTCTTC. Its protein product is CASSLQGSGGNEQFF.

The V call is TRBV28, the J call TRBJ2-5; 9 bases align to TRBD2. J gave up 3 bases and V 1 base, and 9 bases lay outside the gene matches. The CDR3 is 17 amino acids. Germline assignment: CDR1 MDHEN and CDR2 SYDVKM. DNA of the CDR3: TGTGCCAGCAGTTTATTGTTGGCGGGAGGGAAGGAAGAGACCCAGTACTTC. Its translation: CASSLLLAGGKEETQYF.